These 26 T cell receptor beta chains were all obtained from the same sample, sequenced in a study of T cells in Graves' hyperthyroidism and ophthalmopathy (dated by TCRdb to about 2019). Libraries were made using multiplex PCR. TCRdb lists the instrument as Illumina HiSeq 2000. Amplification of TCR beta CDR3 regions was carried out from RNA transcripts. A first-round RT-PCR of the TCR CDR3 used the HTBI primer set with the Qiagen OneStep RT-PCR kit. TCRdb redid the processing of the public reads, applying fastp at Q25 and MiXCR, and retained in-frame beta chains. When rows share a CDR3 protein, they turn into one entry using the most common DNA and genes. The sample records about 180,000 distinct CDR3 sequences, about 18% of which are singletons. 25% to 30% of the sample rests with the top ten. Source material: blood. The receptor set was obtained from a woman aged 45-65 years with Graves' hyperthyroidism.

Many counts were recorded for this clonotype. The chain uses TRBV9 and TRBJ2-3; tentatively, D is TRBD1 (7 bases). Germline CDR1 is SGDLS and CDR2 is YYNGEE. Trimming left V 4 bases short and J 5 bases short, with 11 bases between. This CDR3 has 13 residues. The DNA for the CDR3 is TGTGCCAGCAGCCCAGGGGGACTAGATACGCAGTATTTT. Translation: CASSPGGLDTQYF.

This clonotype was seen at least ten times. The chain uses TRBV7-9 and TRBJ1-1; D is possibly TRBD1 (6 bases). This CDR3 contains 14 residues. V was pared by 5 bases and J by 4 bases, with 14 bases between. Germline V CDR1 and CDR2: SEHNR, FQNEAQ (reference sequence). The CDR3 region is CASSHKGGGTEAFF. The CDR3 DNA is TGTGCCAGCAGCCATAAAGGGGGGGGCACTGAAGCTTTCTTT.

This clonotype was seen a few times. V usage is TRBV7-9 and J usage is TRBJ1-6; 7 bases align to TRBD1. Germline CDR1 and CDR2: SEHNR and FQNEAQ (reference sequence). Germline trimming cut 5 bases from V and 7 bases from J; bases unmatched to any gene: 8. CDR3 length: 15 residues. CDR3 region: CASSPWDRRNSPLHF. In DNA, the CDR3 is TGTGCCAGCAGCCCCTGGGACAGAAGAAATTCACCCCTCCACTTT.

This clonotype was observed many times. This chain uses TRBV20-1 with TRBJ1-4, with 7 bases that match TRBD1. Trimming removed 1 base from V and 8 bases from J; junction bases left unmatched: 7. CDR3 length equals 14 residues. In germline, CDR1 is DFQATT, CDR2 SNEGSKA (reference sequence). This chain's CDR3 is CSARVWTGGEKLFF. The CDR3 DNA follows: TGCAGTGCTAGAGTTTGGACAGGAGGGGAAAAACTGTTTTTT.

The sample holds many counts of this clonotype. This chain joins TRBV9 and TRBJ2-7; 10 bases match TRBD1. Germline-derived CDR1 and CDR2 are SGDLS and YYNGEE. V trimming: 3 bases; J trimming: 1 base; junction bases outside the gene matches: 7. This CDR3 has 16 amino acids. The chain's CDR3 is CASSGDRGPDSYEQYF. Here the CDR3 DNA reads TGTGCCAGCAGCGGAGACAGGGGGCCAGATTCCTACGAGCAGTACTTC.

This clonotype was detected ten times or more. The CDR3 protein is CASSSLLRASGGNNEQFF. Here the CDR3 DNA reads TGTGCCAGCAGCTCCCTACTTAGGGCTAGCGGGGGCAACAATGAGCAGTTCTTC. V gene TRBV7-8 combines with J gene TRBJ2-1, with 10 nucleotides matching TRBD2. V shed 4 bases and J 5 bases; nucleotides not matched to a gene: 14. CDR3 length: 18 amino acids. Germline V gene lookup returns CDR1 SGHVS and CDR2 FQNEAQ.

The sample holds a few counts of this clonotype. This chain connects TRBV6-1 to TRBJ2-7; D may be TRBD1 (6 bases). V lost 6 bases and J 7 bases, leaving 22 bases between the germline ends. This CDR3 region has 15 residues. Germline CDR1 MNHNS, CDR2 SASEGT. The CDR3 reads CASSHHTLQGREQYF. The CDR3 DNA is TGTGCCAGCAGCCACCACACCCTACAGGGTCGGGAGCAGTACTTC.

Ten or more counts support this clonotype. The gene calls are TRBV13 and TRBJ1-1, with 11 bases lining up with TRBD1. The CDR3 sequence is 14 residues long. The V and J ends lost 5 bases and 4 bases, in that order; junction bases with no gene match: 3. Germline assignment: CDR1 PRHDT and CDR2 FYEKMQ (reference sequence). CDR3 region: CASSQGTGGTEAFF. The CDR3 nucleotides are TGTGCCAGCAGCCAGGGGACAGGGGGCACTGAAGCTTTCTTT.

This clonotype was seen at least ten times. CDR3 sequence reads: CASKKTAGGGQGYTF. Here the CDR3 DNA reads TGTGCCAGCAAGAAGACAGCCGGGGGGGGGCAAGGCTACACCTTC. This chain connects TRBV11-2 to TRBJ1-2; D perhaps matches TRBD1 (6 bases). The CDR3 has 15 amino acids. CDR1 and CDR2 (germline): SGHAT, FQNNGV. Trimming removed 7 bases from V and 8 bases from J, with 23 bases in between.

In its sample, this clonotype was seen a few times. The genes are TRBV6-1 and TRBJ2-6, with D possibly matching TRBD1 (5 bases). CDR3 length: 17 amino acids. V was pared by 4 bases and J by 0 bases, with 13 bases between. CDR1 is MNHNS, CDR2 SASEGT, per germline. CDR3 residues: CASSGQRSFSGANVLTF. The CDR3 DNA sequence: TGTGCCAGCAGTGGACAGAGATCTTTCTCTGGGGCCAACGTCCTGACTTTC.

This clonotype was counted between two and nine times. The rearrangement joins TRBV24-1 to TRBJ2-3; weak D call: TRBD1 (5 bases). The CDR3 is 13 amino acids. Germline V gene data show CDR1 as KGHDR and CDR2 as SFDVKD. Trimming removed 10 bases at V and 0 bases at J, with 10 bases between. As DNA, the CDR3 is TGTGCCACTTCTGACAGAAGCACAGATACGCAGTATTTT. Translation: CATSDRSTDTQYF.

This clonotype was observed at least ten times. The chain is built from TRBV7-2 and TRBJ2-2; D is perhaps TRBD2 (5 bases). V gave up 6 bases and J gave up 5 bases, with 13 bases separating them. The CDR3 contains 14 residues. Germline CDR1 is SGHTA and CDR2 is FQGNSA. Here the CDR3 reads CASRSYRGTGELFF. CDR3 bases: TGTGCCAGCAGGAGTTATCGGGGTACCGGGGAGCTGTTTTTT.

This clonotype was detected only once. Just one base apart from a much larger clone, this may be a read error. The chain combines TRBV3-1 with TRBJ2-5, with 7 bases that match TRBD2. The CDR3 totals 17 residues. V gave up 0 bases and J gave up 3 bases; unmatched junction bases: 10. Germline assignment: CDR1 LGHDT and CDR2 YNNKEL (reference sequence). CDR3 sequence: CASSQDWASGMEETQYF. In nucleotides, the CDR3 is TGTGCCAGCAGCCAAGATTGGGCTAGCGGAATGGAAGAGACCCAGTACTTC.

The V gene is TRBV7-2, the J gene TRBJ2-2; tentatively, D is TRBD1 (6 bases). The CDR3 totals 15 residues. Trimming stripped 5 bases from V and 7 bases from J, with 17 bases between. The germline V gene encodes CDR1 SGHTA and CDR2 FQGNSA. CDR3 residues: CASSGTGLYVGELFF. The CDR3 DNA reads as TGTGCCAGCAGCGGAACAGGGTTGTATGTCGGGGAGCTGTTTTTT.

This clonotype appeared many times. This chain connects TRBV29-1 to TRBJ2-7, with D perhaps matching TRBD1 or TRBD2 (6 bases each). The CDR3 is made up of 15 amino acids. V shed 0 bases and J shed 6 bases, with 18 bases lying between them. The V gene's germline CDR1 is SQVTM and CDR2 ANQGSEA. In DNA form, the CDR3 reads TGCAGCGTTGAAGATCCCAAGGGGGGTTTAGGCGAGCAGTACTTC. Translated: CSVEDPKGGLGEQYF.

V gene TRBV6-1 combines with J gene TRBJ2-2; 11 bases fit TRBD2. The CDR3 sequence is 15 residues long. Trimming removed 2 bases from V and 8 bases from J; junction bases left unmatched: 4. Germline loops: CDR1 MNHNS, CDR2 SASEGT. In DNA form, the CDR3 reads TGTGCCAGCAGTGAAAGTCTAGCGGGGGGAGGGGAGCTGTTTTTT. Its protein product is CASSESLAGGGELFF.

This clonotype has at least ten counts. CDR3 protein: CSARGQGTSPLHF. In nucleotides, the CDR3 is TGCAGTGCTAGAGGCCAGGGGACATCACCCCTCCACTTT. V gene TRBV20-1 combines with J gene TRBJ1-6; D is perhaps TRBD1 (6 bases). The CDR3 loop spans 13 amino acids. Germline-derived CDR1 and CDR2 are DFQATT and SNEGSKA (reference sequence). V was clipped by 1 base and J by 10 bases, with 11 bases between them.

In its sample, this clonotype was seen many times. J is TRBJ2-5 and V is TRBV20-1; D may match TRBD1 or TRBD2 (5 bases each). Germline-derived CDR1 and CDR2 are DFQATT and SNEGSKA (reference sequence). V was clipped by 0 bases and J by 3 bases, with 11 bases between them. The CDR3 extends over 14 amino acids. This CDR3 is CSARDRDPKETQYF. As DNA, the CDR3 is TGCAGTGCTAGAGACCGGGACCCTAAAGAGACCCAGTACTTC.

This clonotype has at least ten counts. The chain recombines TRBV2 with TRBJ2-5; the match to TRBD1 covers 7 bases. Trimming at V came to 7 bases and at J to 5 bases, leaving 4 bases not matched to a gene. Germline CDR1 reads SNHLY; CDR2 reads FYNNEI. This CDR3 spans 12 amino acids. Written as DNA, the CDR3 is TGTGCCAGCAAAGGGACAGCCGAGACCCAGTACTTC. It yields the protein CASKGTAETQYF. Together with reference TRBV2 and TRBJ2-5, the CDR3 gives the full variable domain: EPEVTQTPSHQVTQMGQEVILRCVPISNHLYFYWYRQILGQKVEFLVSFYNNEISEKSEIFDDQFSVERPDGSNFTLKIRSTKLEDSAMYFCASKGTAETQYFGPGTRLLVL.

This clonotype was picked up many times. The chain couples TRBV27 to TRBJ1-1; D is perhaps TRBD1 (5 bases). The germline V gene has CDR1 MNHEY and CDR2 SMNVEV (reference sequence). V gave up 5 bases and J gave up 5 bases, with 9 bases separating them. This CDR3 region has 12 residues. The CDR3 is CASSNRQTEAFF. For the CDR3, the DNA is TGTGCCAGCAGTAATCGACAGACTGAAGCTTTCTTT.

On this clonotype itself: Because the CDR3 is missing its conserved closing phenylalanine or tryptophan, this is likely a read error. V usage is TRBV13 and J usage is TRBJ2-7; D gene unclear. CDR3 length: 14 amino acids. Germline V CDR1 and CDR2: PRHDT, FYEKMQ (reference sequence). V shed 2 bases and J shed 0 bases, with 8 bases lying between them. CDR3 coding DNA: TGTGCCAGCAGCTTAACCCCGTACTCCTACGAGCAGTACCTC. Translation: CASSLTPYSYEQYL.

This clonotype was recorded at least ten times. The J gene is TRBJ1-1, the V gene TRBV18; D is ambiguous. The CDR3 is 14 residues long. CDR1 is KGHSH, CDR2 LQKENI, per germline. V was shortened by 4 bases and J by 2 bases, with 11 bases between the two germline ends. DNA for the CDR3: TGTGCCAGCTCACTCGCTGCCAGAAACACTGAAGCTTTCTTT. Translation: CASSLAARNTEAFF.

On this clonotype itself: Possible read error: a much larger clone is one base away. The rearrangement joins TRBV19 to TRBJ1-4; D is uncertain. Trimming cost V 6 bases and J 1 base, with 9 bases left between them. The germline gives CDR1 LNHDA, CDR2 SQIVND (reference sequence). The CDR3 spans 14 residues. The CDR3 DNA reads TGTGCCAGTAGCAGGACCCGAACTAATGAAAAACTGTTTTTT. Translated: CASSRTRTNEKLFF.

This clonotype has a count of ten or more. The genes are TRBV15 and TRBJ1-1, with unresolved D. V was clipped by 0 bases and J by 7 bases, with 9 bases between them. The germline V gene encodes CDR1 LNHNV and CDR2 YYDKDF (reference sequence). The CDR3 has 13 residues. The CDR3 sequence: CATSRDPGGEAFF. DNA for the CDR3: TGTGCCACCAGCAGAGACCCTGGAGGTGAAGCTTTCTTT. The full variable domain, completed using reference TRBV15 and TRBJ1-1, is DAMVIQNPRYQVTQFGKPVTLSCSQTLNHNVMYWYQQKSSQAPKLLFHYYDKDFNNEADTPDNFQSRRPNTSFCFLDIRSPGLGDTAMYLCATSRDPGGEAFFGQGTRLTVV.

Concerning this clonotype: A much larger clone lies a single base off, so this may be a read error. J is TRBJ1-4 and V is TRBV7-9, with D perhaps TRBD1 (6 bases). Germline V gives CDR1 SEHNR, CDR2 FQNEAQ (reference sequence). CDR3 length equals 16 residues. This chain's CDR3 is CASSRGGYATDEKLFF. CDR3 bases: TGTGCCAGCAGCCGCGGGGGCTATGCAACTGATGAAAAACTGTTTTTT.

Ten or more counts support this clonotype. The chain combines TRBV6-2 or TRBV6-3 with TRBJ1-4; D is possibly TRBD1 (6 bases). This CDR3 has 15 amino acids. Per the germline V gene, CDR1 is MNHEY and CDR2 is SVGEGT. V was trimmed by 2 bases and J by 7 bases, leaving 14 bases between them. CDR3 DNA: TGTGCCAGCAGTTACGGTCTGACAGGATTTGAAAAACTGTTTTTT. Its protein product is CASSYGLTGFEKLFF.